Each of the 29 T cell receptor beta chains below was sequenced from the same sample in a study of T cells in localized non-small cell lung cancer. The method was immunoSEQ multiplex PCR; TCRdb's version includes in-frame clones alone and lacks a portion of them. The sample includes 7,500 to 10,000 clones, less than 95% of them seen just once. Sequenced here: peripheral blood, sampled before any cancer treatment. Every receptor here comes from a male donor aged 60 or older with stage III squamous cell lung carcinoma.

The chain combines TRBV9 with TRBJ2-2; TRBD2 might be the D (6 bases). Germline V gene sequence: CDR1 SGDLS, CDR2 YYNGEE. The CDR3 covers 17 residues. Trimming shortened V by 4 bases and J by 7 bases, and 23 bases separated the two germline ends. The DNA of the CDR3 is TGTGCCAGCAGCCCCTTCGGTGGGGCGGGGTTGGACGGGGAGCTGTTTTTT. Its protein is CASSPFGGAGLDGELFF.

The V call is TRBV29-1, the J call TRBJ2-3, with 10 bases aligning to TRBD2. The CDR3 is 15 amino acids. CDR1 SQVTM and CDR2 ANQGSEA come from the germline V gene. V lost 6 bases, J lost 1 base, and 7 bases stayed unmatched. The CDR3 here is CSVGWTSGRTDTQYF. The CDR3 nucleotides read TGCAGCGTCGGATGGACTAGCGGTCGCACAGATACGCAGTATTTT.

V usage is TRBV2 and J usage is TRBJ2-3, with TRBD1 as a possible D gene (8 bases). Per germline, CDR1 SNHLY and CDR2 FYNNEI. V was pared by 8 bases and J by 3 bases, with 21 bases between. The CDR3 consists of 16 residues. The CDR3 DNA follows: TGTGCCAGCGTGGACAGGGAGGGAGGGAGTACAGATACGCAGTATTTT. Translating gives CASVDREGGSTDTQYF.

This clone was observed a single time. CDR3 sequence: CASSIGQRNNEQFF. The CDR3 DNA is TGTGCCAGTAGTATAGGACAGAGAAACAATGAGCAGTTCTTC. V and J are TRBV19 and TRBJ2-1; a weak D match, TRBD1 (5 bases). The V gene lost 1 base and the J gene lost 5 bases, with 9 bases spanning the gap. The CDR3 has 14 residues. From germline, CDR1 is LNHDA and CDR2 SQIVND (reference sequence).

Of note for this clone: In the same sample, other DNA sequences code for this CDR3. This chain joins TRBV5-6 and TRBJ1-2, with D maybe TRBD1 (6 bases). CDR3 size: 13 residues. The V gene's germline CDR1 is SGHDT and CDR2 YYEEEE. Trimming removed 0 bases at V and 5 bases at J, with 8 bases between. CDR3: CASSLEGEYGYTF. The CDR3 DNA is TGTGCCAGCAGCTTGGAGGGGGAATATGGCTACACCTTC. Complete variable domain (other parts from reference TRBV5-6 and TRBJ1-2): DAGVTQSPTHLIKTRGQQVTLRCSPKSGHDTVSWYQQALGQGPQFIFQYYEEEERQRGNFPDRFSGHQFPNYSSELNVNALLLGDSALYLCASSLEGEYGYTFGSGTRLTVV.

The genes are TRBV13 and TRBJ2-7; 8 bases are shared with TRBD2. J lost 5 bases, V lost 11 bases, and 8 bases had no gene match. There are 12 residues in the CDR3. Germline values: CDR1 PRHDT, CDR2 FYEKMQ (reference sequence). DNA of the CDR3: TGTGCCCGCCGGGGGGGGCGGGACGAGCAGTACTTC. Its translation: CARRGGRDEQYF.

This sequence joins TRBV19 and TRBJ2-6, with D perhaps TRBD1 (5 bases). Germline V gene sequence: CDR1 LNHDA, CDR2 SQIVND (reference sequence). The CDR3 is 18 residues long. V dropped 5 bases and J dropped 0 bases, with 17 bases sitting between them. The CDR3 nucleotides read TGTGCCAGTAGTTTGTTAGGGATTGGGGCCTCTGGGGCCAACGTCCTGACTTTC. As protein: CASSLLGIGASGANVLTF.

This sequence joins TRBV5-8 and TRBJ2-3; D unresolved. Germline V gives CDR1 SGHTS, CDR2 YDEGEE. Trimming left V 1 base short and J 6 bases short, with 12 bases between. The CDR3 sequence is 14 residues long. In nucleotides, the CDR3 is TGTGCCAGCAGCTTGCTCATCGGAGTGGATACGCAGTATTTT. This translates into CASSLLIGVDTQYF.

The chain employs TRBV9 and TRBJ2-3; tentatively, D is TRBD1 or TRBD2 (5 bases each). Germline CDR1 and CDR2: SGDLS and YYNGEE. Trimming cost V 3 bases and J 3 bases, with 17 bases left between them. The CDR3 totals 16 residues. The CDR3 coding sequence is TGTGCCAGCAGCGCGGGACGTACTACTGCGACAGATACGCAGTATTTT. This sequence encodes CASSAGRTTATDTQYF.

The gene calls are TRBV7-2 and TRBJ1-1; D not certain. Trimming took off 2 bases at V and 1 base at J, with 8 bases between the two ends. The CDR3 is 14 residues long. The germline V gene has CDR1 SGHTA and CDR2 FQGNSA. CDR3 bases: TGTGCCAGCAGCTTACGCTGGGGGAACACTGAAGCTTTCTTT. Its protein is CASSLRWGNTEAFF.

The chain joins TRBV18 to TRBJ1-5, with 8 bases fitting TRBD1. Germline assignment: CDR1 KGHSH and CDR2 LQKENI. The trim removed 3 bases at V and 2 bases at J, leaving 3 bases unmatched. CDR3 length: 15 amino acids. The CDR3 reads CASSPTGDRNQPQHF. The CDR3 DNA is TGTGCCAGCTCACCGACAGGGGACCGCAATCAGCCCCAGCATTTT.

The rearrangement links TRBV5-6 to TRBJ1-3, with no clear D. This CDR3 has 13 residues. Trimming cost V 3 bases and J 3 bases, with 7 bases left between them. Looked up from germline, CDR1 is SGHDT and CDR2 is YYEEEE. The CDR3 is CASSYRVGNTIYF. In DNA, the CDR3 is TGTGCCAGCAGCTATAGGGTTGGAAACACCATATATTTT.

This chain joins TRBV6-1 and TRBJ2-1; 8 positions agree with TRBD2. Germline V gene lookup returns CDR1 MNHNS and CDR2 SASEGT. CDR3 length: 15 residues. V shed 2 bases and J 3 bases; nucleotides not matched to a gene: 3. CDR3 in amino acids: CASSELTSDYNEQFF. The CDR3 DNA reads TGTGCCAGCAGTGAATTGACTAGCGACTACAATGAGCAGTTCTTC.

J is TRBJ1-5 and V is TRBV27; 10 bases map to TRBD1. The CDR3 runs 17 residues. V was pared by 5 bases and J by 1 base, with 8 bases of the junction left unmatched. From germline, CDR1 is MNHEY and CDR2 SMNVEV (reference sequence). DNA for the CDR3: TGTGCCAGCAGTCCGAGGGACAGGGGTCTAAGCAATCAGCCCCAGCATTTT. Translating gives CASSPRDRGLSNQPQHF.

This clone has only a few counts. The chain has TRBV2 and TRBJ1-1; weak D call: TRBD1 (5 bases). V was cut by 6 bases and J by 6 bases, with 11 bases left in between. Per germline, CDR1 SNHLY and CDR2 FYNNEI. This CDR3 region has 12 residues. The CDR3 region is CASRVGGAEAFF. The CDR3 DNA reads as TGTGCCAGCAGGGTTGGAGGGGCTGAAGCTTTCTTT. Full variable domain (missing parts from reference TRBV2 and TRBJ1-1): EPEVTQTPSHQVTQMGQEVILRCVPISNHLYFYWYRQILGQKVEFLVSFYNNEISEKSEIFDDQFSVERPDGSNFTLKIRSTKLEDSAMYFCASRVGGAEAFFGQGTRLTVV.

The chain combines TRBV7-3 with TRBJ2-1, with TRBD2 matching over 8 bases. In germline, CDR1 is SGHTA, CDR2 FQGTGA. The CDR3 has 15 residues. The V and J ends lost 5 bases and 4 bases, in that order; junction bases with no gene match: 7. This chain's CDR3 is CASSVGGAAYNEQFF. The CDR3, as DNA: TGTGCCAGCAGCGTCGGGGGGGCCGCGTACAATGAGCAGTTCTTC.

This clone was seen just once. The rearrangement uses TRBV7-9 and TRBJ1-3; no reliable D call. CDR3 length: 14 amino acids. Per the germline V gene, CDR1 is SEHNR and CDR2 is FQNEAQ (reference sequence). V lost 3 bases to trimming and J lost 1 base, with 7 bases between them. CDR3: CASSFLGSGNTIYF. The CDR3 DNA follows: TGTGCCAGCAGCTTTCTCGGGTCTGGAAACACCATATATTTT.

This clone has a handful of counts. The chain uses TRBV5-6 and TRBJ2-7; 7 nucleotides match TRBD2. The CDR3 spans 14 residues. Germline trimming cut 4 bases from V and 3 bases from J; bases unmatched to any gene: 7. Germline V gene lookup returns CDR1 SGHDT and CDR2 YYEEEE. CDR3 sequence (DNA): TGTGCCAGCAGCCGAGCGGGGCCTATCTACGAGCAGTACTTC. It is translated as CASSRAGPIYEQYF.

The V and J genes are TRBV7-9 and TRBJ1-1; the D is unclear. V lost 6 bases and J lost 7, with 18 bases in between. Germline V lookup: CDR1 SEHNR, CDR2 FQNEAQ (reference sequence). The length of the CDR3 is 14 residues. CDR3 protein: CASSTLLGPLEAFF. The CDR3 nucleotides are TGTGCCAGCAGTACCCTCCTGGGTCCGCTTGAAGCTTTCTTT.

The chain links TRBV7-2 to TRBJ1-2; D call uncertain. Germline V gives CDR1 SGHTA, CDR2 FQGNSA. This CDR3 comprises 12 residues. V lost 3 bases and J lost 6, with 8 bases in between. The CDR3 sequence is CASSFSSDGYTF. CDR3 nucleotides: TGTGCCAGCAGCTTTTCCAGTGATGGCTACACCTTC.

DNA for the CDR3: TGTGCCAGCAGGGAGGGGGGGGGCTTAGAGACCCAGTACTTC. Translated: CASREGGGLETQYF. The V and J genes are TRBV5-4 and TRBJ2-5, with a tentative D call TRBD2 (7 bases). The CDR3 runs 14 residues. V shed 5 bases and J shed 4 bases, with 15 bases lying between them. The germline gives CDR1 SGHNT, CDR2 YYREEE (reference sequence). Using reference TRBV5-4 and TRBJ2-5 for the parts outside the CDR3, the full variable domain is ETGVTQSPTHLIKTRGQQVTLRCSSQSGHNTVSWYQQALGQGPQFIFQYYREEENGRGNFPPRFSGLQFPNYSSELNVNALELDDSALYLCASREGGGLETQYFGPGTRLLVL.

The chain has TRBV7-9 and TRBJ1-1; TRBD1 matches 8 bases. V was pared by 1 base and J by 7 bases, with 5 bases of the junction left unmatched. The germline CDR1 and CDR2 sequences are SEHNR and FQNEAQ (reference sequence). The CDR3 is made up of 14 amino acids. The CDR3 bases are TGTGCCAGCAGCTTAGTACAGGGGGTCGGTGAAGCTTTCTTT. This sequence encodes CASSLVQGVGEAFF.

The chain couples TRBV7-8 to TRBJ2-6, with D unresolved. Germline V gene lookup returns CDR1 SGHVS and CDR2 FQNEAQ. The CDR3 extends over 14 amino acids. V was pared by 4 bases and J by 1 base, with 5 bases between. The CDR3 coding sequence is TGTGCCAGCAGCTCCGGGTCTGGGGCCAACGTCCTGACTTTC. The encoded protein is CASSSGSGANVLTF.

This chain links TRBV5-4 with TRBJ1-1; no firm D call. This CDR3 has 14 amino acids. The germline V gene has CDR1 SGHNT and CDR2 YYREEE (reference sequence). V lost 2 bases to trimming and J lost 2 bases, with 10 bases between them. This CDR3 reads CASSLKVTNTEAFF. CDR3 DNA sequence: TGTGCCAGCAGCTTAAAAGTGACAAACACTGAAGCTTTCTTT. The full variable domain, rest sourced from reference TRBV5-4 and TRBJ1-1, is ETGVTQSPTHLIKTRGQQVTLRCSSQSGHNTVSWYQQALGQGPQFIFQYYREEENGRGNFPPRFSGLQFPNYSSELNVNALELDDSALYLCASSLKVTNTEAFFGQGTRLTVV.

The table lists this clone with a count of one. V gene TRBV30 combines with J gene TRBJ1-4; 7 positions match TRBD1. CDR3 length: 14 residues. In germline, CDR1 is GTSNPN, CDR2 SVGIG (reference sequence). The junction had 3 bases not matched to a gene; V was cut back by 2 bases and J by 3 bases. CDR3 DNA sequence: TGTGCCTGGAGTCCGGGACAGCCTAATGAAAAACTGTTTTTT. It specifies CAWSPGQPNEKLFF.

The rearrangement links TRBV6-6 to TRBJ2-2, with 10 bases matching TRBD1. Germline CDR1 reads MNHNY; CDR2 reads SVGAGI (reference sequence). V was clipped by 2 bases and J by 4 bases; unmatched bases: 1. The CDR3 sequence is 15 residues long. The CDR3 region is CASSYRTGGTGELFF. In DNA form, the CDR3 reads TGTGCCAGCAGTTACCGGACAGGGGGCACCGGGGAGCTGTTTTTT.

This rearrangement joins TRBV12-5 to TRBJ2-4; D gene ambiguous. This CDR3 is built from 15 residues. Per the germline V gene, CDR1 is LGHNT and CDR2 is FRNRAP. V lost 6 bases to trimming and J lost 2 bases, with 14 bases between them. The CDR3 nucleotides are TGTGCTAGTGGCCCCCAAAACCCCCCCAAAAACATTCAGTACTTC. Translation gives CASGPQNPPKNIQYF.

The chain recombines TRBV11-2 with TRBJ2-7; 9 bases agree with TRBD2. Germline V gene lookup returns CDR1 SGHAT and CDR2 FQNNGV. V lost 5 bases to trimming and J lost 3 bases; unmatched junction nucleotides: 8. The CDR3 covers 15 residues. The CDR3 spells CASSPQSSGGYEQYF. CDR3 DNA sequence: TGTGCCAGCAGCCCCCAAAGTAGCGGGGGCTACGAGCAGTACTTC.

The V gene is TRBV7-2, the J gene TRBJ2-2; D might be TRBD2 (5 bases). Trimming shortened V by 1 base and J by 0 bases, and 6 bases separated the two germline ends. CDR3 size: 15 residues. CDR1 SGHTA and CDR2 FQGNSA come from the germline V gene. For the CDR3, the DNA is TGTGCCAGCAGCTTAGTCGGGACGAACACCGGGGAGCTGTTTTTT. It translates to CASSLVGTNTGELFF. Full variable domain (outside the CDR3, taken from reference TRBV7-2 and TRBJ2-2): GAGVSQSPSNKVTEKGKDVELRCDPISGHTALYWYRQSLGQGLEFLIYFQGNSAPDKSGLPSDRFSAERTGGSVSTLTIQRTQQEDSAVYLCASSLVGTNTGELFFGEGSRLTVL.